A selection of T cell receptor beta chains follows, all from one sample in a study of neoadjuvant anti-PD-1 for oral cavity cancer. The method was immunoSEQ multiplex PCR; TCRdb's version includes in-frame clones alone and lacks a portion of them. This table has some 6,200 clones, approximately 69% appearing once. Sequences were derived from PBMCs, sampled before nivolumab (anti-PD-1) treatment. These receptors all come from a person aged 40 to 85 with oral cavity squamous cell carcinoma. Each CDR3 is given with its conserved first and last residue. The order of the fields is V gene, D gene, clone size, CDR3 length, J gene, CDR3 DNA, CDR3 protein. The D gene is left open where the match is weak. Part of the rows lack a size; the others show once, few, many or a class for expanded clones.

TRBV28	-	-	12	TRBJ1-2	TGTGCCAGCAGTTTCAAGGGGTCCGGCTACACCTTC	CASSFKGSGYTF
TRBV5-1	TRBD1	-	16	TRBJ2-5	TGCGCCAGCAGCTTGCTCGGGACAGGGGGCGAAGAGACCCAGTACTTC	CASSLLGTGGEETQYF
TRBV29-1	-	-	13	TRBJ2-2	TGCAGCGTTGGGGTTGGGGGGACCGGGGAGCTGTTTTTT	CSVGVGGTGELFF
TRBV7-2	-	-	15	TRBJ1-3	TGTGCCAGCAGCCCGAAAGGGGGCTCTGGAAACACCATATATTTT	CASSPKGGSGNTIYF
TRBV11-1	-	-	14	TRBJ1-1	TGTGCCAGCAGCTTAGAGACAGTGAACACTGAAGCTTTCTTT	CASSLETVNTEAFF
TRBV7-3	TRBD2	-	16	TRBJ2-3	TGTGCCAGCAGCGGGACTAGCGGGGGGGTCACAGATACGCAGTATTTT	CASSGTSGGVTDTQYF
TRBV28	-	few	15	TRBJ1-5	TGTGCCAGCAGAGGGGGGTCGGGGGGCAATCAGCCCCAGCATTTT	CASRGGSGGNQPQHF
TRBV7-9	-	-	14	TRBJ1-1	TGTGCCAGCAGCATCCGGACAGTGAACACTGAAGCTTTCTTT	CASSIRTVNTEAFF
TRBV19	-	-	14	TRBJ1-5	TGTGCCAGTAGTCCAGCGGGAAGAGATCAGCCCCAGCATTTT	CASSPAGRDQPQHF
TRBV5-6	TRBD1	few	15	TRBJ1-2	TGTGCCAGCAGCCAATGGGACAGACCGAACTATGGCTACACCTTC	CASSQWDRPNYGYTF
TRBV7-8	-	-	15	TRBJ2-5	TGTGCCAGCAGCCCCCCCACCCCGTACCAAGAGACCCAGTACTTC	CASSPPTPYQETQYF
TRBV6-1	TRBD1	-	15	TRBJ1-2	TGTGCCAGCAGGGAACAGACAGGGGGCGTCTATGGCTACACCTTC	CASREQTGGVYGYTF
TRBV4-3	-	-	19	TRBJ2-3	TGCGCCAGCAGCCAAGCCGTGGGAAGAGGGAGGCTGAGCACAGATACGCAGTATTTT	CASSQAVGRGRLSTDTQYF
TRBV7-2	TRBD1	-	15	TRBJ2-2	TGTGCCAGCAGCGCTAGACAGGGGGCGACCGGGGAGCTGTTTTTT	CASSARQGATGELFF
TRBV7-8	-	-	11	TRBJ2-7	TGTGCCAGCAGCTTATCCTCCGAGCAGTACTTC	CASSLSSEQYF
TRBV4-3	-	-	14	TRBJ2-2	TGCGCCAGCAGCCAAGGGCTCAACACCGGGGAGCTGTTTTTT	CASSQGLNTGELFF
TRBV19	-	-	13	TRBJ2-1	TGTGCCAGTAGTATAGGGGCCGGGAATGAGCAGTTCTTC	CASSIGAGNEQFF
TRBV10-3	TRBD1	-	14	TRBJ1-2	TGTGCCATCAACCCGACAGGGGCTAACTATGGCTACACCTTC	CAINPTGANYGYTF
TRBV2	TRBD1	-	15	TRBJ1-5	TGTGCCAGCGAAAAGGACAGGGGAGGTAGTCAGCCCCAGCATTTT	CASEKDRGGSQPQHF
TRBV9	TRBD1	-	15	TRBJ2-1	TGTGCCAGCAGCGCCGGGGACAGCAGATACAATGAGCAGTTCTTC	CASSAGDSRYNEQFF
TRBV7-9	TRBD1	-	16	TRBJ1-3	TGTGCCAGCAGCACCCACAGGGGGCACTCTGGAAACACCATATATTTT	CASSTHRGHSGNTIYF
TRBV18	TRBD2	-	16	TRBJ2-7	TGTGCCAGCTCACCATCGACGGGCGGGGGGAGCTACGAGCAGTACTTC	CASSPSTGGGSYEQYF
TRBV29-1	-	-	13	TRBJ1-1	TGCAGCGTTGAAGATTCGGGGAGCACTGAAGCTTTCTTT	CSVEDSGSTEAFF
TRBV5-6	TRBD1	-	14	TRBJ2-7	TGTGCCAGCAGCGGGCCGGGACAGGTCTACGAGCAGTACTTC	CASSGPGQVYEQYF
TRBV11-3	-	-	14	TRBJ2-1	TGTGCCAGCAGCTTGAATAGCGTATACAATGAGCAGTTCTTC	CASSLNSVYNEQFF
TRBV7-9	TRBD1	-	19	TRBJ2-6	TGTGCCAGCAGCGTCCGACAGGGTGAAGCGGTAGCTGGGGCCAACGTCCTGACTTTC	CASSVRQGEAVAGANVLTF
TRBV5-6	-	-	13	TRBJ1-2	TGTGCCAGCAGCTTGATGGCAGACTATGGCTACACCTTC	CASSLMADYGYTF
TRBV6-6	-	-	15	TRBJ1-5	TGTGCCAGCAGTCCAGGAGGGGGTGGCAATCAGCCCCAGCATTTT	CASSPGGGGNQPQHF